Below are 14 T cell receptor beta chains sequenced from a single sample in a study of blood T cell repertoires in COVID-19. Clones were sequenced by immunoSEQ multiplex PCR, and TCRdb holds only the in-frame ones, with some missing. The sample gives 75,000 to 80,000 clones, around 90% of which show up once; approximately 9.1% is in the top ten. The sample was peripheral blood. The source of these receptors is a human donor in a cohort sampled during active COVID-19.

The rearrangement uses TRBV5-1 and TRBJ2-2; 8 bases map to TRBD1. The CDR3 spans 14 residues. In germline, CDR1 is SGHRS, CDR2 YFSETQ. The trim removed 3 bases at V and 5 bases at J, leaving 3 bases unmatched. CDR3 nucleotides: TGCGCCAGCAGCTGGCAGGGGGCAACCGGGGAGCTGTTTTTT. Its translation is CASSWQGATGELFF.

This sequence joins TRBV30 and TRBJ1-5, with a weak D call TRBD1 (5 bases). CDR3 length: 12 amino acids. Germline loops: CDR1 GTSNPN, CDR2 SVGIG (reference sequence). The V end was cut by 0 bases, the J end by 5 bases, with 5 bases between. CDR3 in amino acids: CAWSVQDQPQHF. The CDR3 DNA reads as TGTGCCTGGAGTGTACAGGATCAGCCCCAGCATTTT. The whole variable domain, filled in from reference TRBV30 and TRBJ1-5, reads SQTIHQWPATLVQPVGSPLSLECTVEGTSNPNLYWYRQAAGRGLQLLFYSVGIGQISSEVPQNLSASRPQDRQFILSSKKLLLSDSGFYLCAWSVQDQPQHFGDGTRLSIL.

The chain combines TRBV28 with TRBJ2-3; perhaps TRBD2 as D (5 bases). The V end lost 6 bases, the J end lost 0 bases, and 13 bases lay between the germline ends. Germline CDR1 and CDR2: MDHEN and SYDVKM. This CDR3 is built from 15 residues. CDR3 protein: CASRLSGSSTDTQYF. The CDR3 coding sequence is TGTGCCAGCAGACTAAGCGGATCTAGCACAGATACGCAGTATTTT.

The V call is TRBV24-1, the J call TRBJ2-3, with TRBD2 identical over 10 bases. This CDR3 region has 17 residues. V lost 1 base, J lost 7 bases, and 10 bases stayed unmatched. Germline CDR1 and CDR2: KGHDR and SFDVKD. CDR3 residues: CATSDFRPGLAIYTQYF. The CDR3 nucleotides are TGTGCCACCAGTGATTTCCGCCCGGGACTAGCGATATATACGCAGTATTTT.

This clone was counted only a few times. Other DNA sequences in the same sample also yield this CDR3. V is TRBV6-1 and J is TRBJ2-3; perhaps TRBD2 as D (5 bases). This CDR3 has 14 residues. Germline CDR1 reads MNHNS; CDR2 reads SASEGT. Trimming removed 0 bases at V and 6 bases at J, with 10 bases between. CDR3 amino acids: CASSEAAGEDTQYF. DNA for the CDR3: TGTGCCAGCAGTGAAGCGGCCGGGGAGGATACGCAGTATTTT.

Details on this clone: Within the sample, other DNA sequences also encode this same CDR3. The rearrangement joins TRBV5-1 to TRBJ2-7; 7 nucleotides align to TRBD1. Unmatched junction bases numbered 1, after V lost 3 bases and J lost 1 base. Germline CDR1 is SGHRS and CDR2 is YFSETQ. The CDR3 contains 13 residues. The CDR3 DNA follows: TGCGCCAGCAGCTCGGGACAGTCCTACGAGCAGTACTTC. It codes for CASSSGQSYEQYF.

CDR3 sequence reads: CASSEFQGNTEAFF. CDR3 nucleotide sequence: TGTGCCAGCAGTGAATTCCAGGGAAACACTGAAGCTTTCTTT. V is TRBV28 and J is TRBJ1-1, with D tentatively TRBD1 (5 bases). The CDR3 length is 14 residues. Trimming removed 5 bases from V and 2 bases from J, with 12 bases in between. In germline, CDR1 is MDHEN, CDR2 SYDVKM.

This chain links TRBV3-1 (or the pseudogene TRBV3-2) with TRBJ2-1; 13 bases align to TRBD2. This CDR3 has 20 residues. Unmatched junction bases numbered 11, after V lost 0 bases and J lost 3 bases. Germline V gives CDR1 LGHDT, CDR2 YNNKEL (reference sequence). The DNA for the CDR3 is TGTGCCAGCAGCCAAGATCGTCCGACTAGCGGGAGGTATAGCTACAATGAGCAGTTCTTC. Amino acids: CASSQDRPTSGRYSYNEQFF.

The chain combines TRBV7-2 with TRBJ2-4; no clear D gene. Trimming took 3 bases from V and 7 from J, leaving 10 bases between them. Germline V gene data show CDR1 as SGHTA and CDR2 as FQGNSA. The CDR3 runs 13 residues. CDR3 sequence: CASSFTGANIQYF. The CDR3 nucleotides are TGTGCCAGCAGCTTCACTGGTGCGAACATTCAGTACTTC.

The chain is built from TRBV27 and TRBJ2-5, with D perhaps TRBD2 (5 bases). This CDR3 comprises 13 residues. Trimming cost V 4 bases and J 2 bases, with 8 bases left between them. Germline V gene sequence: CDR1 MNHEY, CDR2 SMNVEV (reference sequence). The CDR3 reads CASSSLAQETQYF. In DNA form, the CDR3 reads TGTGCCAGCAGTTCTCTAGCTCAAGAGACCCAGTACTTC.

V usage is TRBV18 and J usage is TRBJ1-2; TRBD1 agrees at 10 bases. The ends lost 1 base at V and 6 bases at J; junction bases unmatched: 5. Germline CDR1 reads KGHSH; CDR2 reads LQKENI. The CDR3 runs 15 residues. CDR3 bases: TGTGCCAGCTCACCACTCGGACAGGGGGTCGATGGCTACACCTTC. This sequence encodes CASSPLGQGVDGYTF.

The V gene is TRBV14, the J gene TRBJ2-5; D is possibly TRBD2 (5 bases). V was trimmed by 0 bases and J by 1 base, leaving 15 bases between them. CDR1 is SGHDN, CDR2 FVKESK, per germline. This CDR3 spans 17 amino acids. CDR3 residues: CASSQEPLAHFQETQYF. The CDR3 DNA follows: TGTGCCAGCAGCCAAGAGCCCTTAGCGCATTTCCAAGAGACCCAGTACTTC.

The V and J genes are TRBV4-1 and TRBJ2-1, with D possibly TRBD1 on 6 matching bases. The CDR3 sequence is 18 residues long. Trimming removed 1 base at V and 4 bases at J, with 20 bases between. Germline V gene data show CDR1 as MGHRA and CDR2 as YSYEKL. CDR3 in amino acids: CASSQVAFQGREYNEQFF. CDR3 DNA sequence: TGCGCCAGCAGCCAAGTGGCCTTCCAGGGGCGAGAGTACAATGAGCAGTTCTTC.

This clone occurred once. The chain uses TRBV11-2 and TRBJ2-1; 10 nucleotides align to TRBD1. Germline CDR1 SGHAT, CDR2 FQNNGV. The CDR3 consists of 16 residues. V shed 6 bases and J 4 bases; nucleotides not matched to a gene: 9. The CDR3 is CASRNPRDRGYNEQFF. The CDR3 DNA reads as TGTGCCAGCAGGAACCCCCGGGACAGGGGTTACAATGAGCAGTTCTTC. The whole variable domain, filled in from reference TRBV11-2 and TRBJ2-1, reads EAGVAQSPRYKIIEKRQSVAFWCNPISGHATLYWYQQILGQGPKLLIQFQNNGVVDDSQLPKDRFSAERLKGVDSTLKIQPAKLEDSAVYLCASRNPRDRGYNEQFFGPGTRLTVL.